This is a list of T cell receptor beta chains from one sample in a study of graft-versus-host responses after intestinal transplantation. The antigens of these receptors remain unknown. Assay used: immunoSEQ multiplex PCR; TCRdb lists only in-frame clones, some missing. The table records about 120,000 clones, 93% of them present only once. This specimen was unstimulated CD8+ T cells sorted from spleen or lymph node cells, taken before intestinal transplant. The receptors originated from a human donor who received an intestinal transplant. Both conserved end residues are part of each CDR3. A D gene is named only where the DNA matches it firmly. A clone size is listed for some rows: how often the clone was seen (once, few, many), or a class if it is expanded.

CASSARGDNEKLFF	TGTGCCAGCAGCGCCCGGGGAGATAATGAAAAACTGTTTTTT	TRBJ1-4	TRBV6-5	.	.
CSAWTNREQFF	TGCAGTGCTTGGACCAATAGGGAGCAGTTCTTC	TRBJ2-1	TRBV20-1	.	.
CASSVDGFTEAFF	TGTGCCAGCAGCGTAGACGGGTTTACTGAAGCTTTCTTT	TRBJ1-1	TRBV9	.	.
CAWSFLGNEQFF	TGTGCCTGGAGTTTTTTAGGGAATGAGCAGTTCTTC	TRBJ2-1	TRBV30	.	.
CASSADQGLGNSDEQFF	TGTGCCAGCTCAGCTGATCAGGGGTTGGGTAACTCAGATGAGCAGTTCTTC	TRBJ2-1	TRBV5-4	.	.
CASSMGGLAGLEQYF	TGTGCCAGTAGTATGGGGGGACTAGCGGGACTCGAGCAGTACTTC	TRBJ2-7	TRBV19	TRBD2	.
CASSPGTVQGELFF	TGTGCCAGCAGCCCAGGGACTGTTCAGGGGGAGCTGTTTTTT	TRBJ2-2	TRBV5-4	.	.
CASSDPERADTGELFF	TGTGCCAGCAGTGACCCGGAAAGGGCCGACACCGGGGAGCTGTTTTTT	TRBJ2-2	TRBV7-9	.	once
CASTPNSGRAPYNEQFF	TGTGCCAGTACCCCTAATAGCGGGAGGGCCCCCTACAATGAGCAGTTCTTC	TRBJ2-1	TRBV19	TRBD2	.
CASSLSAYSNQPQHF	TGTGCCAGTAGTTTGTCAGCATATAGCAATCAGCCCCAGCATTTT	TRBJ1-5	TRBV19	.	.